This T cell receptor (beta chain) was found in a study of blood T cell repertoires in COVID-19. Measured with immunoSEQ multiplex PCR; TCRdb has only the in-frame clones, and not every one. This table has some 310,000 clones, roughly 90% appearing once. V shed 6 bases and J 7 bases; nucleotides not matched to a gene: 11. The CDR3 has 16 residues. Per the germline V gene, CDR1 is LNHDA and CDR2 is SQIVND (reference sequence). Which cohort a participant joined came from the clinical history participants gave. Either two negative PCRs, clearance, or symptom resolution qualified Cohort 3 donors as recovered.

The chain is built from TRBV19 and TRBJ1-4; 10 bases fit TRBD1. The TCR sequence derives from a woman aged 25 to 45 who had recovered from COVID-19. The sample comprised PBMCs or T cells enriched from blood (not recorded which). The CDR3 reads CASSPGTGVSREKLFF. CDR3 nucleotides: TGTGCCAGTAGCCCCGGGACAGGGGTGTCTCGTGAAAAACTGTTTTTT.